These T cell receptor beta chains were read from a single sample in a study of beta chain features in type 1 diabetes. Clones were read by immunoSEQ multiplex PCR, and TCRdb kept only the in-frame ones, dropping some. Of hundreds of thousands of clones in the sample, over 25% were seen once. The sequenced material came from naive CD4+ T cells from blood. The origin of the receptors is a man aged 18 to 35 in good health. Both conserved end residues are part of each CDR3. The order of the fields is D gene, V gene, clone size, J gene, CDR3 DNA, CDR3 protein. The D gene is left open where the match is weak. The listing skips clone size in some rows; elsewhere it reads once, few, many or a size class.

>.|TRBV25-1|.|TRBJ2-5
TGTGCCACCTACGCTCGAGGTCATGAGACCCAGTACTTC
CATYARGHETQYF
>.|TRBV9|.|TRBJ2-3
TGTGCCAGCAGCGTCCTTCCAGGGGAGGTTATTTTAACAGATACGCAGTATTTT
CASSVLPGEVILTDTQYF
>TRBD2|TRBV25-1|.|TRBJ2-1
TGTGCCAGCAGTGATACTAGCGGGAGGGCCATGAATGAGCAGTTCTTC
CASSDTSGRAMNEQFF
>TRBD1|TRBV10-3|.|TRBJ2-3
TGTGCCATCAGTGATGCGACAGGGGTTGCGACAGATACGCAGTATTTT
CAISDATGVATDTQYF
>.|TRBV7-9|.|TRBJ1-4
TGTGCCAGCAGCCAGGACAGTCTTAATGAAAAACTGTTTTTT
CASSQDSLNEKLFF
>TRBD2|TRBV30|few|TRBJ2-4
TGTGCCTGGGACCCCGGACTAGACATTCAGTACTTC
CAWDPGLDIQYF
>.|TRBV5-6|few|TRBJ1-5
TGTGCCAGCAGCTTCAGCCTCTACAATCAGCCCCAGCATTTT
CASSFSLYNQPQHF
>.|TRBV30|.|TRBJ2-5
TGTGCCTGGAGAGGGCAGGAGAAGACCCAGTACTTC
CAWRGQEKTQYF
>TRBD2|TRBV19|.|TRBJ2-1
TGTGCCAGTACCCCACTAGCGGGAGCCGTAAATGAGCAGTTCTTC
CASTPLAGAVNEQFF
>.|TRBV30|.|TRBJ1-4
TGTGCCTGGACGTCAGGGAGGGACGAAAAACTGTTTTTT
CAWTSGRDEKLFF
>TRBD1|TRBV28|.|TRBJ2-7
TGTGCCAGCAGTGCCCCGGGACAGGGTAACGAGCAGTACTTC
CASSAPGQGNEQYF
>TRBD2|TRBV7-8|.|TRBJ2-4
TGTGCCAGCAGCTTAGACGGGAGGTTCGACATTCAGTACTTC
CASSLDGRFDIQYF
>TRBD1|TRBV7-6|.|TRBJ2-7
TGTGCCAGCAGCTTAGCGCGACAGGGCTCCTACGAGCAGTACTTC
CASSLARQGSYEQYF
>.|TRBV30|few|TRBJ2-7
TGTGCCTGGAGCTCGGGCCTCCTCCACGAGCAGTACTTC
CAWSSGLLHEQYF
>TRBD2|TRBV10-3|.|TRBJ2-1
TGTGCCATCAGTGACCCCCCGGGACTAGCGGGAGCCGGGGCCTACAATGAGCAGTTCTTC
CAISDPPGLAGAGAYNEQFF
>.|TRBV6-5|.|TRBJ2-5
TGTGCCAGCAGTTACCCACAAGAGACCCAGTACTTC
CASSYPQETQYF
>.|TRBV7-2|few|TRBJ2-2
TGTGCCAGCAGTTCAGAAACCGACACCGGGGAGCTGTTTTTT
CASSSETDTGELFF
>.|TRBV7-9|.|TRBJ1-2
TGTGCCAGCAGCGACGATTTGGACAACTTC
CASSDDLDNF
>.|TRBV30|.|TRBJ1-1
TGTGCCTGGAGTGCCGGGAGATTCATGAACACTGAAGCTTTCTTT
CAWSAGRFMNTEAFF
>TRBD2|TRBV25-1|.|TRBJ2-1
TGTGCCAGCAGTCCTCGCCAGCGGGAGAGTACACTCGGTGAGCAGTTCTTC
CASSPRQRESTLGEQFF
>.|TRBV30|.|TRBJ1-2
TGTGCCTGGAATGGGCAATCGGACTATGGCTACACCTTC
CAWNGQSDYGYTF
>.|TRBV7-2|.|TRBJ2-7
TGTGCCAGCAGCCCGCTTAGGTTGCTCACCCGGGACGGATACTACGAGCAGTACTTC
CASSPLRLLTRDGYYEQYF
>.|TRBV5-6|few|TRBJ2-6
TGTGCCAGCAGCTTGACTGGGACTGCTGGGGCCAACGTCCTGACTTTC
CASSLTGTAGANVLTF
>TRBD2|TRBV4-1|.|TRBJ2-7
TGCGCCAGCAGCCGAACGCTAGCGGGAGAAAACGAGCAGTACTTC
CASSRTLAGENEQYF
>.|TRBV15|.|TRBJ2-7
TGTGCCACCAGCAAGCGTGAACATAGCCACGAGCAGTACTTC
CATSKREHSHEQYF
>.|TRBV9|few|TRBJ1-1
TGTGCCAGCAGCGTAGGTTTCGGCGTGAGTAACACTGAAGCTTTCTTT
CASSVGFGVSNTEAFF
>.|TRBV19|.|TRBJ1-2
TGTGCCAGTAGGGCAACTGGCTACACCTTC
CASRATGYTF
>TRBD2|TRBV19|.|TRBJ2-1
TGTGCCAGTAGTATGGTAGCGGGGAGGAACAATGAGCAGTTCTTC
CASSMVAGRNNEQFF
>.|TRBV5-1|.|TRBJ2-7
TGCGCCAGCAGCTTGGACGCTAGGGCCGGGAACGAGCAGTACTTC
CASSLDARAGNEQYF
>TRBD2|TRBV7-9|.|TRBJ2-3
TGTGCCAGCAGCTTCTTCAAACTAGCGGGAAAGAGGACAGATACGCAGTATTTT
CASSFFKLAGKRTDTQYF
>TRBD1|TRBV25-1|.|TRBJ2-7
TGTGCCAGCAGTGCGGGACAGGGGGCTTACGAGCAGTACTTC
CASSAGQGAYEQYF
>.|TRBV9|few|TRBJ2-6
TGTGCCAGCAGCGAGACCCCCCACTCTGGGGCCAACGTCCTGACTTTC
CASSETPHSGANVLTF
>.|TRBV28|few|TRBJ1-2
TGTGCCAGCAGTTTCCAGGGCAGCTATGGCTACACCTTC
CASSFQGSYGYTF
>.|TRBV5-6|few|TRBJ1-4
TGTGCCAGCAGCTTGACAGGTCTTAATGAAAAACTGTTTTTT
CASSLTGLNEKLFF
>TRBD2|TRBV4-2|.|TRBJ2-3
TGTGCCAGCAGCCAAGGAGCGGGAGGTAGCACAGATACGCAGTATTTT
CASSQGAGGSTDTQYF
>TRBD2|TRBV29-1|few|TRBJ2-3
TGCAGCGCCCGAAACATAGCGGGAGCAAGCGATACGCAGTATTTT
CSARNIAGASDTQYF
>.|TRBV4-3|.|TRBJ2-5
TGCGCCAGCAGTAAGATAGGGTCGGAGACCCAGTACTTC
CASSKIGSETQYF